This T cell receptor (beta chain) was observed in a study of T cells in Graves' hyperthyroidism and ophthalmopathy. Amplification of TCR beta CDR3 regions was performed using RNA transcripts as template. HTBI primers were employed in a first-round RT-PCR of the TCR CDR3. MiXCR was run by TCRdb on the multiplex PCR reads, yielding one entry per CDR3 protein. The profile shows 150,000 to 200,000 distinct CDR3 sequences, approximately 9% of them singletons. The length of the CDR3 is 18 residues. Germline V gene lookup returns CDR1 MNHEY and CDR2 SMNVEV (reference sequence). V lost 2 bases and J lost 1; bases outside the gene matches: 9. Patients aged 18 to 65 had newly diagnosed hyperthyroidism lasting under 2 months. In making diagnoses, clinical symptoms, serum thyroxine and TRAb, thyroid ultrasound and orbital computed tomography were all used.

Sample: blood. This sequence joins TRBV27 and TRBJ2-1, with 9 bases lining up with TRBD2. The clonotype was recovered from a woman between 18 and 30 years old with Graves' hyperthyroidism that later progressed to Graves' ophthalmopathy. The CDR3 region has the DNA TGTGCCAGCAGTTTAGTGGCGGGAGGGCTTGGTTCCTACAATGAGCAGTTCTTC. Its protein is CASSLVAGGLGSYNEQFF.